This T cell receptor beta chain was found in a study of untreated major depressive disorder. Some clones are missing from TCRdb's copy, which holds only in-frame ones; the method was immunoSEQ multiplex PCR. The sample records 20,000 to 25,000 clones, approximately 89% being singletons. Roughly 29 ml of blood was drawn into EDTA tubes. Sequencing was done on a sample of CD4+ T cells from PBMCs. The TCR comes from a woman in her twenties or thirties in good health.

CDR3 nucleotide sequence: TGTGCCAGCAAAGCCCAGACCTCTTCCCCTGGGGCCAACGTCCTGACTTTC. Its translation is CASKAQTSSPGANVLTF. J is TRBJ2-6 and V is TRBV9, with no clear D. CDR1 is SGDLS and CDR2 is YYNGEE in the germline V gene. V was shortened by 6 bases and J by 2 bases, with 18 bases between the two germline ends. The CDR3 consists of 17 residues. Together with reference TRBV9 and TRBJ2-6, the CDR3 gives the full variable domain: DSGVTQTPKHLITATGQRVTLRCSPRSGDLSVYWYQQSLDQGLQFLIQYYNGEERAKGNILERFSAQQFPDLHSELNLSSLELGDSALYFCASKAQTSSPGANVLTFGAGSRLTVL.